The T cell receptor (beta chain) described here comes from a study of cytomegalovirus exposure and HLA in healthy donors. Comments on this clone: The antigen is unknown.

Whole-study findings and limits: Trimming of TCR beta V- and J-genes showed a link, identified in a later analysis, to a missense DCLRE1C variant. A few CMV-associated chains were confirmed in vitro to be specific for CMV antigens. It has been reported that TCR beta sequences accurately predicted the HLA-A and HLA-B alleles of most subjects.

PCR primers comprised 60 Vbeta and 13 Jbeta primers. In the source study's methods: Among the unique TCR beta chains that a later analysis counted, about 81 million in all, about 10 million were shared. Libraries were prepared by immunoSEQ multiplex PCR; TCRdb keeps only in-frame clonotypes and omits some of them. That table supplies the V and J calls and clone size; D and trimming were determined from the DNA. The table includes 150,000 to 200,000 clones, roughly 78% detected once. This receptor was identified in a woman aged 50 to 65 in good health and CMV-seropositive. Sequenced: PBMCs.

CDR3 sequence: CASSPTDSGANVLTF. Written as DNA, the CDR3 is TGTGCCAGCAGCCCGACAGACTCTGGGGCCAACGTCCTGACTTTC. The rearrangement uses TRBV7-7 and TRBJ2-6, with D possibly TRBD1 on 5 matching bases. Per the germline V gene, CDR1 is SSHAT and CDR2 is FNYEAQ (reference sequence). V was trimmed by 5 bases and J by 0 bases, leaving 8 bases between them. The length of the CDR3 is 15 residues.